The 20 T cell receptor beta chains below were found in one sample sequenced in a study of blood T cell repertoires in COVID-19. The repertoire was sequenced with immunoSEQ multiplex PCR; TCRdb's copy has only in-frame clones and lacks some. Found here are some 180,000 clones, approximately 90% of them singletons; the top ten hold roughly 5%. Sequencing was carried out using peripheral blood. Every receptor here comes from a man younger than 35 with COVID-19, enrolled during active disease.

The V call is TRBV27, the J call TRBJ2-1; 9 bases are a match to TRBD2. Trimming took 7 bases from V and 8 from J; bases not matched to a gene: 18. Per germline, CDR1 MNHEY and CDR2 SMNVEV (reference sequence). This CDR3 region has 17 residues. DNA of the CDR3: TGTGCCAGCACCCGAACGCCGGGACTAGCCACTACCGATGAGCAGTTCTTC. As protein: CASTRTPGLATTDEQFF.

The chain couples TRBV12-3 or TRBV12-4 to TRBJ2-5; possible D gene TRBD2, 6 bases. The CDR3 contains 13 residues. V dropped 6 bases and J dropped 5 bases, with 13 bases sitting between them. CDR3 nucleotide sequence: TGTGCCAGCAGATCGACTAGATGGGAGACCCAGTACTTC. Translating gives CASRSTRWETQYF.

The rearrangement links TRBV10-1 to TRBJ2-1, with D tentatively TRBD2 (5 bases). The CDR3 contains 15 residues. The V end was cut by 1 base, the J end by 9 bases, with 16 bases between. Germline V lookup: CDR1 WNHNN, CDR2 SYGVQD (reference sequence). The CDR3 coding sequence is TGCGCCAGCAGTGAGTTCGGGGTCGAGCTGGGTGAGCAGTTCTTC. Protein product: CASSEFGVELGEQFF.

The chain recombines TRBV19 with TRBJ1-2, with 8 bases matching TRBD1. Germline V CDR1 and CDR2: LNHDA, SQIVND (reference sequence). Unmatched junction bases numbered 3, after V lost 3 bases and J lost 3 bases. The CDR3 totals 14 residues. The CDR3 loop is CASSMEQGDYGYTF. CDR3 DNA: TGTGCCAGTAGTATGGAACAGGGGGACTATGGCTACACCTTC.

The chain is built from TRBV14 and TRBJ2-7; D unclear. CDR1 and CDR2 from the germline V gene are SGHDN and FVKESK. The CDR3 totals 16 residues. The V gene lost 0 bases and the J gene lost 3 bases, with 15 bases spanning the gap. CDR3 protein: CASSQDLYSPHYEQYF. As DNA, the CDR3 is TGTGCCAGCAGCCAAGATTTATACAGCCCCCACTACGAGCAGTACTTC.

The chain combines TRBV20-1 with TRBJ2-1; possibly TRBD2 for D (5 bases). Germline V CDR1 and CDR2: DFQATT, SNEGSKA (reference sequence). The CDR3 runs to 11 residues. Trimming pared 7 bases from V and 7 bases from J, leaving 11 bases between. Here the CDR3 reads CSVRGSNEQFF. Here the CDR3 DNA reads TGCAGTGTTCGAGGGAGTAATGAGCAGTTCTTC.

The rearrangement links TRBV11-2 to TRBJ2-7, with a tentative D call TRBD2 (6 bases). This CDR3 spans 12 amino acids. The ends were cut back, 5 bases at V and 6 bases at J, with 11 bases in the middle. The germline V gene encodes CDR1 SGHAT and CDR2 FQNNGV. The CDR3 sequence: CASSPQGLEQYF. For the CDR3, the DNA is TGTGCCAGCAGCCCTCAGGGACTCGAGCAGTACTTC.

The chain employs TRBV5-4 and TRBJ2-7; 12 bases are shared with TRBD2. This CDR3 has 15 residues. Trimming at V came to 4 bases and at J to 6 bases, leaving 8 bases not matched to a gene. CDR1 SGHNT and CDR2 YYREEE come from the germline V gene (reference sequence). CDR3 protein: CASSPRLAGEREQYF. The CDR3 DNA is TGTGCCAGCAGCCCAAGACTAGCGGGAGAGCGCGAGCAGTACTTC. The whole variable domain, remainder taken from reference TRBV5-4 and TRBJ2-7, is ETGVTQSPTHLIKTRGQQVTLRCSSQSGHNTVSWYQQALGQGPQFIFQYYREEENGRGNFPPRFSGLQFPNYSSELNVNALELDDSALYLCASSPRLAGEREQYFGPGTRLTVT.

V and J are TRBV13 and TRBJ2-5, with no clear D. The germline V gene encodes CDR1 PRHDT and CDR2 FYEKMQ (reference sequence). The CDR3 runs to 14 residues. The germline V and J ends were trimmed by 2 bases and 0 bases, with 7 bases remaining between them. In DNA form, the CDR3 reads TGTGCCAGCAGCTTAATCCCGGACCAAGAGACCCAGTACTTC. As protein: CASSLIPDQETQYF. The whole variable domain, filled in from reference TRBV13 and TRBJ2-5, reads AAGVIQSPRHLIKEKRETATLKCYPIPRHDTVYWYQQGPGQDPQFLISFYEKMQSDKGSIPDRFSAQQFSDYHSELNMSSLELGDSALYFCASSLIPDQETQYFGPGTRLLVL.

The CDR3 region has the DNA TGTGCCAGCAGCCACGGGAACAGGGGGCGTCGATACGAGCAGTACTTC. It codes for CASSHGNRGRRYEQYF. This chain connects TRBV3-1 (or the pseudogene TRBV3-2) to TRBJ2-7; 9 bases map to TRBD1. The ends lost 3 bases at V and 4 bases at J; junction bases unmatched: 10. CDR1 is LGHDT and CDR2 is YNNKEL in the germline V gene (reference sequence). The CDR3 runs to 16 residues.

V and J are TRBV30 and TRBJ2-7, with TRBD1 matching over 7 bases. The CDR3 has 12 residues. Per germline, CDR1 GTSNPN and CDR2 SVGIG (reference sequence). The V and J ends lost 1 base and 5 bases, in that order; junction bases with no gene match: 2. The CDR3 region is CAWSGRGNEQYF. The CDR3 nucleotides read TGTGCCTGGAGTGGCAGGGGGAACGAGCAGTACTTC.

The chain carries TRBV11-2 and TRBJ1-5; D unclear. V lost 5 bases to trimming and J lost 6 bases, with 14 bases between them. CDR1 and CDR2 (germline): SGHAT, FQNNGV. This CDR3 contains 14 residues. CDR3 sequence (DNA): TGTGCCAGCAGCCCAACATCGGGAGGTCAGCCCCAGCATTTT. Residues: CASSPTSGGQPQHF. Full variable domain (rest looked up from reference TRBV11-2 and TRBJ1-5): EAGVAQSPRYKIIEKRQSVAFWCNPISGHATLYWYQQILGQGPKLLIQFQNNGVVDDSQLPKDRFSAERLKGVDSTLKIQPAKLEDSAVYLCASSPTSGGQPQHFGDGTRLSIL.

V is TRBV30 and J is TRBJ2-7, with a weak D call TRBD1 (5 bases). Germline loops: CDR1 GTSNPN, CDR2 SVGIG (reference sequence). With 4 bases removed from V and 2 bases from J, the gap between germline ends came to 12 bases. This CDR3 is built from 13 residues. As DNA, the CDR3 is TGTGCCTGGAACGACAGATCAACCTACGAGCAGTACTTC. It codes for CAWNDRSTYEQYF. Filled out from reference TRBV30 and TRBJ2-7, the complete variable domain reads SQTIHQWPATLVQPVGSPLSLECTVEGTSNPNLYWYRQAAGRGLQLLFYSVGIGQISSEVPQNLSASRPQDRQFILSSKKLLLSDSGFYLCAWNDRSTYEQYFGPGTRLTVT.

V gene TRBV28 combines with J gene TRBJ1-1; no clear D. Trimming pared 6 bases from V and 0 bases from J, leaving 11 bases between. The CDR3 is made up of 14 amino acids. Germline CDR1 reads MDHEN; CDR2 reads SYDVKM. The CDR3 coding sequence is TGTGCCAGCAGGACGGCGGGGATGAACACTGAAGCTTTCTTT. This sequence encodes CASRTAGMNTEAFF.

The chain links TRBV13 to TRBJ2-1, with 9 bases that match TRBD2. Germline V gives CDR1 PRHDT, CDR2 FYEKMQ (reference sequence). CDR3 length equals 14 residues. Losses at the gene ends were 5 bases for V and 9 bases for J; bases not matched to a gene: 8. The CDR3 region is CASSPLAGAFEQFF. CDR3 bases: TGTGCCAGCAGCCCTTTAGCGGGAGCTTTTGAGCAGTTCTTC.

CDR3 sequence: CASSSHQGGYEQYF. Written as DNA, the CDR3 is TGTGCCAGCAGCTCCCACCAGGGGGGCTACGAGCAGTACTTC. The gene calls are TRBV7-2 and TRBJ2-7, with a tentative D call TRBD1 (7 bases). Germline CDR1 SGHTA, CDR2 FQGNSA. This CDR3 is 14 amino acids long. V was shortened by 4 bases and J by 3 bases, with 13 bases between the two germline ends.

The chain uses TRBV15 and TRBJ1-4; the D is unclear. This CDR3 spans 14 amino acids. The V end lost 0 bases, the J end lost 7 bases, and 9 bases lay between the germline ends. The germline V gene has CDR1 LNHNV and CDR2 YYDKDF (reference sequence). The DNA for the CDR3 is TGTGCCACCAGCAGAGACAATAGAGGTGAAAAACTGTTTTTT. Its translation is CATSRDNRGEKLFF.

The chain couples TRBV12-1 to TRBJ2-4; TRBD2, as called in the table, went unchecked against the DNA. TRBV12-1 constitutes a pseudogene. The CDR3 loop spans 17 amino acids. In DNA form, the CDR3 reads TGTGCCAGCAGCTTTCACCGGAGGGCCGAGGCCAAAAACATTCAGTACTTC. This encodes CASSFHRRAEAKNIQYF.

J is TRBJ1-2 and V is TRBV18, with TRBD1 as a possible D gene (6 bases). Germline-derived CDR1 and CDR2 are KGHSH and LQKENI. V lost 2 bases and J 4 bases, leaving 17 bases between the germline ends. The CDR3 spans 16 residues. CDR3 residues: CASSPAVSIGGYGYTF. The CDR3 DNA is TGTGCCAGCTCACCAGCAGTCAGCATAGGGGGCTATGGCTACACCTTC.

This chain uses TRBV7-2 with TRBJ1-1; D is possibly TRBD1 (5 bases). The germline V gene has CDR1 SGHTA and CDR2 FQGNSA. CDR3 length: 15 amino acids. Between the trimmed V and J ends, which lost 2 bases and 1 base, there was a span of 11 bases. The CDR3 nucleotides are TGTGCCAGCAGCTTAAGGTTAGGGGAGAACACTGAAGCTTTCTTT. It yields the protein CASSLRLGENTEAFF. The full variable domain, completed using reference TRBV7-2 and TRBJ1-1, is GAGVSQSPSNKVTEKGKDVELRCDPISGHTALYWYRQSLGQGLEFLIYFQGNSAPDKSGLPSDRFSAERTGGSVSTLTIQRTQQEDSAVYLCASSLRLGENTEAFFGQGTRLTVV.